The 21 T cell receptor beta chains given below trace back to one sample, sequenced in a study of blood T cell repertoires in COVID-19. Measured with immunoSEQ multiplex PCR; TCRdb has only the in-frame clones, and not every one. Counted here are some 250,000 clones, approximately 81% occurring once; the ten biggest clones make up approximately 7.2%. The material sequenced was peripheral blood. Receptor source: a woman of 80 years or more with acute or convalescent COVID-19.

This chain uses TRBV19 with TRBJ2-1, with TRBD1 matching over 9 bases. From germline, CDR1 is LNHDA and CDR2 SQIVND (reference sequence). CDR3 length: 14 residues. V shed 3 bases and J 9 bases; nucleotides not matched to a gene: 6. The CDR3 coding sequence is TGTGCCAGTAGTATCACAGGGGGCTACGGTGAGCAGTTCTTC. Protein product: CASSITGGYGEQFF.

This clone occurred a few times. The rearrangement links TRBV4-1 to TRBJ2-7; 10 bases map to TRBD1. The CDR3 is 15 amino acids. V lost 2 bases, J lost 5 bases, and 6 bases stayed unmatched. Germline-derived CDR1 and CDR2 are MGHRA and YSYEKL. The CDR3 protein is CASSQSGTGDHEQYF. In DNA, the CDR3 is TGCGCCAGCAGCCAATCCGGGACAGGGGATCACGAGCAGTACTTC.

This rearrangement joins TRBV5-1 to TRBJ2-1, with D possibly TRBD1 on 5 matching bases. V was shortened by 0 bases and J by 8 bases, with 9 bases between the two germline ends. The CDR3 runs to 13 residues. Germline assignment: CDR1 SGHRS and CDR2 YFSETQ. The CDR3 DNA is TGCGCCAGCAGCTTGGTGTTAGGGGATGAGCAGTTCTTC. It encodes CASSLVLGDEQFF.

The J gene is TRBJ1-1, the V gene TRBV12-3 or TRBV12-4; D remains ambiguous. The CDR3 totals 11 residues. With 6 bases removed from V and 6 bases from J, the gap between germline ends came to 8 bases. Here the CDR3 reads CASRRASEAFF. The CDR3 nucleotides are TGTGCCAGCAGACGCGCTTCTGAAGCTTTCTTT.

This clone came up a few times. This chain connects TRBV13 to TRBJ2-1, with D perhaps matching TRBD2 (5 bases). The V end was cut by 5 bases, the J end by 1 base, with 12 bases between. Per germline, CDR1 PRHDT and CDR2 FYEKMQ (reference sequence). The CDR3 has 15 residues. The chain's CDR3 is CASSRAEGSYNEQFF. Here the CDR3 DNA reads TGTGCCAGCAGCCGGGCAGAGGGTTCCTACAATGAGCAGTTCTTC.

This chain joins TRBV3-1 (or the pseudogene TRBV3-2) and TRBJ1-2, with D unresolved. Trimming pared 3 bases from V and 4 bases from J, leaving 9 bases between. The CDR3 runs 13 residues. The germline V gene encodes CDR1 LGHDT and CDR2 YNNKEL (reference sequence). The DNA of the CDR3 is TGTGCCAGCAGCCATGGCGGGAGCTATGGCTACACCTTC. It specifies CASSHGGSYGYTF.

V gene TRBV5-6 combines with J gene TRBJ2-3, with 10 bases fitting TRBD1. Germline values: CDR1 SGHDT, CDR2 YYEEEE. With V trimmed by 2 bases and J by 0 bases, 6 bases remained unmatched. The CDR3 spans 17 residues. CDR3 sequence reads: CASSFSWDRGSTDTQYF. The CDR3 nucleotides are TGTGCCAGCAGCTTTTCGTGGGACAGGGGTAGCACAGATACGCAGTATTTT.

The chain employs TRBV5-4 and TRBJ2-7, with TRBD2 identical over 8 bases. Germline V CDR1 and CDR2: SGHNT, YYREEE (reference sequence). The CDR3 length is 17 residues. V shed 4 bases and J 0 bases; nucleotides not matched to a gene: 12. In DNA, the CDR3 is TGTGCCAGCAGCGCGGGGGGAGATTGGGGTTCCTCCTACGAGCAGTACTTC. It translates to CASSAGGDWGSSYEQYF. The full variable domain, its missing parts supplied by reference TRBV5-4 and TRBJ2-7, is ETGVTQSPTHLIKTRGQQVTLRCSSQSGHNTVSWYQQALGQGPQFIFQYYREEENGRGNFPPRFSGLQFPNYSSELNVNALELDDSALYLCASSAGGDWGSSYEQYFGPGTRLTVT.

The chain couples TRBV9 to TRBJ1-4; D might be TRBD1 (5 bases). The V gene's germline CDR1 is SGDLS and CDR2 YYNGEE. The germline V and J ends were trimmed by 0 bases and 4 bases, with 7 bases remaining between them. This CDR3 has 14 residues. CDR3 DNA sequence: TGTGCCAGCAGCGTAGCCGGGGGTAATGAAAAACTGTTTTTT. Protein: CASSVAGGNEKLFF.

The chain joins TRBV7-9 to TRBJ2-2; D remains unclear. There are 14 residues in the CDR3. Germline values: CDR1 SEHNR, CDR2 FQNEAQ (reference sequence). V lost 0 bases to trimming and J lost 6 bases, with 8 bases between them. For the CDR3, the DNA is TGTGCCAGCAGCTTAGCGGCCGGGTCCGGGGAGCTGTTTTTT. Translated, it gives CASSLAAGSGELFF.

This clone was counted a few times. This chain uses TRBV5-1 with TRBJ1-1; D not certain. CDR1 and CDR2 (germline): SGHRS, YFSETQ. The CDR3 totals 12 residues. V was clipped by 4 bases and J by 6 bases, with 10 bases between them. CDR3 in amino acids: CASSRPGSEAFF. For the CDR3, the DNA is TGCGCCAGCAGCCGACCGGGGTCTGAAGCTTTCTTT.

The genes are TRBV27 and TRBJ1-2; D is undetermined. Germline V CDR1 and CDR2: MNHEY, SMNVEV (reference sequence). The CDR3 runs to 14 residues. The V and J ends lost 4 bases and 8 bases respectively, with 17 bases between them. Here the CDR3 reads CASSSTDRVGGYTF. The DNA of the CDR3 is TGTGCCAGCAGTTCCACCGACCGGGTTGGGGGCTACACCTTC.

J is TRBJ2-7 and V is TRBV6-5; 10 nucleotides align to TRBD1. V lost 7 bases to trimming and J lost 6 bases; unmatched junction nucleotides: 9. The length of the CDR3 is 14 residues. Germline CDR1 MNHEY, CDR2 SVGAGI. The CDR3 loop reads CASTPGTGAGEQYF. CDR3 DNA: TGTGCCAGCACCCCCGGGACAGGGGCGGGCGAGCAGTACTTC.

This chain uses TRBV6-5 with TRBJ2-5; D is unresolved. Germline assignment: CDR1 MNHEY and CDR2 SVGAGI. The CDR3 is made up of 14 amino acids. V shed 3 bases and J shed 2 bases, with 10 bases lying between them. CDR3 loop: CASSYPGGQETQYF. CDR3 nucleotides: TGTGCCAGCAGTTATCCCGGTGGTCAAGAGACCCAGTACTTC.

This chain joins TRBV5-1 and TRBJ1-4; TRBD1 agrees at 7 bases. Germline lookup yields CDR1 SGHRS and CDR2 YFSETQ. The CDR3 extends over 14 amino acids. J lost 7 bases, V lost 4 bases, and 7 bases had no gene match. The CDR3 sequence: CASSPGTDLEKLFF. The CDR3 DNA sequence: TGCGCCAGCAGCCCCGGGACAGACCTTGAAAAACTGTTTTTT.

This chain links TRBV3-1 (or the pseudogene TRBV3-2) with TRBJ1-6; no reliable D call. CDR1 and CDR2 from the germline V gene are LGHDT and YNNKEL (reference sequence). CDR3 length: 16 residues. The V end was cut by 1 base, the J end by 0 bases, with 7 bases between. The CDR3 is CASSQAGVSYNSPLHF. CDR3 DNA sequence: TGTGCCAGCAGCCAAGCAGGCGTCTCCTATAATTCACCCCTCCACTTT.

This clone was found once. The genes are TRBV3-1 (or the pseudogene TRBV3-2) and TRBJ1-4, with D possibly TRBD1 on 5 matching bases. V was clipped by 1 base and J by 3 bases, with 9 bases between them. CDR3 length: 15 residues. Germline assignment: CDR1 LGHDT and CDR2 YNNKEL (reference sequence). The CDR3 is CASSQGGGSNEKLFF. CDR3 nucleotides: TGTGCCAGCAGCCAAGGGGGGGGATCTAATGAAAAACTGTTTTTT.

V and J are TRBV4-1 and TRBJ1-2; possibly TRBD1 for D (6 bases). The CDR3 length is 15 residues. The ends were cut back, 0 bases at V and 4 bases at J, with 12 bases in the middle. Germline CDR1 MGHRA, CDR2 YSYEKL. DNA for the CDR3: TGCGCCAGCAGCCAAGATTCCAGGGGAACCTATGGCTACACCTTC. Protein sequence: CASSQDSRGTYGYTF.

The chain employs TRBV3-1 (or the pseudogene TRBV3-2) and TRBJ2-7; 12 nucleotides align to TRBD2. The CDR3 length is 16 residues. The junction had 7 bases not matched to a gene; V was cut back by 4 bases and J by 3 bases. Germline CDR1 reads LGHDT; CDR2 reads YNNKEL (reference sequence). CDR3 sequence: CASSRLAGAGNYEQYF. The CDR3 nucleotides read TGTGCCAGCAGCCGACTAGCGGGGGCCGGGAACTACGAGCAGTACTTC.

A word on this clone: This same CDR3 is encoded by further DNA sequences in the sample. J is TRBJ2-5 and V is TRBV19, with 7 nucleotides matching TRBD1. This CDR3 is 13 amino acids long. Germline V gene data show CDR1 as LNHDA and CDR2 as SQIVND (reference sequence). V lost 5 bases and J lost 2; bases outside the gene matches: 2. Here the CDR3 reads CASSGTAQETQYF. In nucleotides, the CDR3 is TGTGCCAGTAGTGGGACAGCACAAGAGACCCAGTACTTC.

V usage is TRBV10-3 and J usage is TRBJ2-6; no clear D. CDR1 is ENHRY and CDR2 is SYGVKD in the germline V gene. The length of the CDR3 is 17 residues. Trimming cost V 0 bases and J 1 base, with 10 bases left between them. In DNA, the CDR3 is TGTGCCATCAGTGAGTCGATCGGGTTGTCTGGGGCCAACGTCCTGACTTTC. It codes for CAISESIGLSGANVLTF.